A selection of T cell receptor beta chains follows, all from one sample in a study of blood T cell repertoires in COVID-19. The assay was immunoSEQ multiplex PCR, and TCRdb's table has in-frame clones only and misses some. The sample has about 380,000 clones, 81% seen once. What was sequenced was peripheral blood. These receptors all stem from a human donor with acute or convalescent COVID-19. The donor label of this sample is uncertain. The CDR3 runs from the conserved cysteine through the conserved F or W. D genes are given only for firm matches. The size entry is marked missing in some rows and otherwise reads once, few, many or a size class.

V gene	D gene	J gene	clone size	CDR3 DNA	CDR3 protein
TRBV30	-	TRBJ1-6	-	TGTGCCTGGAGTATCTGGGGGGTCTTTTCACCCCTCCACTTT	CAWSIWGVFSPLHF
TRBV9	-	TRBJ1-6	-	TGTGCCAGCAGCGTAGCTCGTGGAGGGATCTATTCACCCCTCCACTTT	CASSVARGGIYSPLHF
TRBV6-5	-	TRBJ1-5	-	TGTGCCAGCAGTTACTCGAGAGGGTCCGGTCAGCCCCAGCATTTT	CASSYSRGSGQPQHF
TRBV19	TRBD1	TRBJ1-5	-	TGTGCCAGTAGTCCATGGACAGGCGATGGCAATCAGCCCCAGCATTTT	CASSPWTGDGNQPQHF
TRBV27	-	TRBJ1-3	-	TGTGCCAGCCGGCAAGCAGGGACTGGAAACACCATATATTTT	CASRQAGTGNTIYF
TRBV5-4	TRBD2	TRBJ2-3	-	TGTGCCAGCAGCCTAGCGGGGGGCCAATTTTCAGATACGCAGTATTTT	CASSLAGGQFSDTQYF
TRBV7-2	-	TRBJ1-5	once	TGTGCCAGCAGCTTGACAGCCTTTAGCAATCAGCCCCAGCATTTT	CASSLTAFSNQPQHF
TRBV24-1	TRBD2	TRBJ2-1	-	TGTGCCACCAGTGATTCCGGGAGGGCCCTCGGTGAGCAGTTCTTC	CATSDSGRALGEQFF
TRBV5-4	-	TRBJ2-7	once	TGTGCCAGCAGCGGAGACAGGACGAGCTCCTACGAGCAGTACTTC	CASSGDRTSSYEQYF
TRBV13	-	TRBJ2-7	-	TGTGCCAGCAGACAGACAGCTTCCTACGAGCAGTACTTC	CASRQTASYEQYF
TRBV14	-	TRBJ1-2	few	TGTGCCAGCAGCCAAGGATGGGATAGGGGAGGCTACACCTTC	CASSQGWDRGGYTF
TRBV5-1	TRBD2	TRBJ2-3	-	TGCGCCAGCAGCTTGGTGGCTAGCGGGAGTGGGACAGATACGCAGTATTTT	CASSLVASGSGTDTQYF